A single sample is the source of the 5 T cell receptor beta chains below, sequenced in a study of blood T cell repertoires in COVID-19 (dated by TCRdb to about 2020). The method was the immunoSEQ multiplex PCR assay. What TCRdb holds here is the immuneACCESS table cut down to in-frame rearrangements. Part of the clones is not present; checked against another copy, under half of the missing clones reflect an unresolved V gene, and the others are unexplained. Within this sample are under 100,000 clones, with around four fifths of them counted one time only. About 13% of the sample lies in the top ten. Sequences were obtained from peripheral blood. These receptors originate from a human donor in a cohort sampled during active COVID-19.

Only a few counts were recorded for this clone. J is TRBJ1-1 and V is TRBV30, with D unresolved. Germline lookup yields CDR1 GTSNPN and CDR2 SVGIG (reference sequence). The ends were cut back, 0 bases at V and 12 bases at J, with 14 bases in the middle. The CDR3 length is 12 residues. CDR3: CAWSVTTQRTFF. The CDR3 DNA follows: TGTGCCTGGAGTGTAACGACCCAGCGGACTTTCTTT. The variable domain in full, with the rest retrieved from reference TRBV30 and TRBJ1-1, is SQTIHQWPATLVQPVGSPLSLECTVEGTSNPNLYWYRQAAGRGLQLLFYSVGIGQISSEVPQNLSASRPQDRQFILSSKKLLLSDSGFYLCAWSVTTQRTFFGQGTRLTVV.

This clone was observed a handful of times. The rearrangement uses TRBV6-5 and TRBJ2-7; maybe TRBD1 (6 bases). Germline V CDR1 and CDR2: MNHEY, SVGAGI. CDR3 size: 13 residues. Trimming cost V 5 bases and J 5 bases, with 13 bases left between them. The CDR3 region is CASSRYRANEQYF. CDR3 nucleotides: TGTGCCAGCAGTCGCTACAGGGCCAACGAGCAGTACTTC.

V is TRBV30 and J is TRBJ2-1; 7 positions match TRBD2. CDR1 is GTSNPN and CDR2 is SVGIG in the germline V gene (reference sequence). Unmatched junction bases numbered 10, after V lost 4 bases and J lost 4 bases. The CDR3 extends over 15 amino acids. The CDR3 DNA is TGTGCCTGGAAGATTACAGCGGGGTGGTACAATGAGCAGTTCTTC. Its translation: CAWKITAGWYNEQFF. Combining the CDR3 with reference TRBV30 and TRBJ2-1 gives the whole variable domain SQTIHQWPATLVQPVGSPLSLECTVEGTSNPNLYWYRQAAGRGLQLLFYSVGIGQISSEVPQNLSASRPQDRQFILSSKKLLLSDSGFYLCAWKITAGWYNEQFFGPGTRLTVL.

The chain combines TRBV7-9 with TRBJ2-3; a possible D gene is TRBD2 (6 bases). Trimming stripped 7 bases from V and 3 bases from J, with 11 bases between. Germline CDR1 SEHNR, CDR2 FQNEAQ (reference sequence). CDR3 length: 13 amino acids. CDR3 sequence reads: CASIFRGTDTQYF. CDR3 bases: TGTGCCAGCATCTTTCGGGGGACAGATACGCAGTATTTT.

This chain uses TRBV11-2 with TRBJ2-3; 8 bases agree with TRBD1. V lost 5 bases and J lost 2; bases outside the gene matches: 6. Germline V gives CDR1 SGHAT, CDR2 FQNNGV. The length of the CDR3 is 15 residues. This CDR3 reads CASSERTGFTDTQYF. The CDR3 DNA reads TGTGCCAGCAGCGAAAGGACAGGGTTCACAGATACGCAGTATTTT.